Below are 16 T cell receptor beta chains sequenced from a single sample in a study of blood T cell repertoires in COVID-19. TCRdb's copy holds only in-frame clones and misses some; the assay was immunoSEQ multiplex PCR. The table has 15,000 to 17,000 clones, 85% to 90% seen once. Sequencing was carried out using peripheral blood. These receptors came from a man aged 55 to 70 with acute or convalescent COVID-19.

This clone was observed a single time. The chain couples TRBV7-2 to TRBJ1-6; 7 bases align to TRBD1. V was clipped by 1 base and J by 10 bases; unmatched bases: 7. This CDR3 contains 15 residues. CDR1 SGHTA and CDR2 FQGNSA come from the germline V gene. The CDR3 spells CASSLGQGGGSPLHF. The CDR3 nucleotides read TGTGCCAGCAGCTTAGGACAGGGTGGAGGGTCACCCCTCCACTTT.

The V call is TRBV7-9, the J call TRBJ1-5, with D uncertain. Per germline, CDR1 SEHNR and CDR2 FQNEAQ (reference sequence). The V gene lost 3 bases and the J gene lost 0 bases, with 12 bases spanning the gap. The CDR3 length is 16 residues. The CDR3 here is CASSLGRVGSNQPQHF. The CDR3 DNA is TGTGCCAGCAGCTTGGGGAGGGTCGGTAGCAATCAGCCCCAGCATTTT.

The CDR3 DNA sequence: TGCGCCAGCAGCCAAGTGGAGGGCTTGAGTGAGCAGTTCTTC. Amino acids: CASSQVEGLSEQFF. The rearrangement links TRBV4-3 to TRBJ2-1; the D gene is possibly TRBD2 (6 bases). The V end was cut by 1 base, the J end by 9 bases, with 13 bases between. Germline V CDR1 and CDR2: LGHNA, YSLEER. The CDR3 has 14 amino acids.

The chain couples TRBV6-5 to TRBJ1-5, with TRBD1 matching 7 bases. With V trimmed by 4 bases and J by 6 bases, 9 bases remained unmatched. Germline CDR1 MNHEY, CDR2 SVGAGI. The CDR3 has 15 amino acids. In DNA, the CDR3 is TGTGCCAGCAGTTCCAGTACACAGGGGAGTCAGCCCCAGCATTTT. Amino acids: CASSSSTQGSQPQHF.

The chain is built from TRBV29-1 and TRBJ2-1, with 10 bases that match TRBD2. Trimming removed 4 bases from V and 4 bases from J; junction bases left unmatched: 7. This CDR3 has 15 residues. Germline V gene data show CDR1 as SQVTM and CDR2 as ANQGSEA. For the CDR3, the DNA is TGCAGCGTTGTGAAGCGGGAGGGCCCATACAATGAGCAGTTCTTC. It yields the protein CSVVKREGPYNEQFF.

This sequence joins TRBV7-2 and TRBJ2-1; D might be TRBD2 (5 bases). The V and J ends lost 0 bases and 14 bases respectively, with 11 bases between them. The CDR3 has 12 residues. Germline loops: CDR1 SGHTA, CDR2 FQGNSA. Here the CDR3 reads CASSLASEREFF. CDR3 nucleotide sequence: TGTGCCAGCAGCTTAGCTAGCGAGCGAGAGTTCTTC.

This sequence joins TRBV14 and TRBJ2-7; maybe TRBD1 (9 bases). The germline gives CDR1 SGHDN, CDR2 FVKESK. Trimming left V 0 bases short and J 2 bases short, with 20 bases between. The CDR3 runs to 18 residues. The CDR3 spells CASSQDRGGRDRAYEQYF. Here the CDR3 DNA reads TGTGCCAGCAGCCAAGACCGGGGGGGAAGGGACAGGGCCTACGAGCAGTACTTC.

A single count supports this clone. J is TRBJ2-1 and V is TRBV7-5; TRBD1, the table's D call, lacks a check against the DNA. TRBV7-5 corresponds to a pseudogene. This CDR3 spans 15 amino acids. CDR3 region: CARSQVAGGMDEQFF. For the CDR3, the DNA is TGTGCCAGAAGTCAAGTGGCAGGGGGCATGGATGAGCAGTTCTTC.

V usage is TRBV7-2 and J usage is TRBJ2-2; D is possibly TRBD1 (6 bases). CDR1 SGHTA and CDR2 FQGNSA come from the germline V gene. CDR3 length: 13 amino acids. V was trimmed by 5 bases and J by 4 bases, leaving 8 bases between them. CDR3 loop: CASSTGSTGELFF. DNA of the CDR3: TGTGCCAGCAGCACAGGGTCCACCGGGGAGCTGTTTTTT.

V gene TRBV6-4 combines with J gene TRBJ1-2, with D tentatively TRBD1 (5 bases). V was cut by 4 bases and J by 8 bases, with 14 bases left in between. Germline loops: CDR1 MRHNA, CDR2 SNTAGT. The CDR3 is made up of 13 amino acids. CDR3: CASSAGRVGGYTF. The CDR3 nucleotides are TGTGCCAGCAGTGCCGGCAGGGTTGGCGGCTACACCTTC.

This chain links TRBV6-2 or TRBV6-3 with TRBJ2-1, with TRBD2 matching over 8 bases. From germline, CDR1 is MNHEY and CDR2 SVGEGT. V gave up 0 bases and J gave up 6 bases; unmatched junction bases: 10. The CDR3 is made up of 17 amino acids. The chain's CDR3 is CASSYSMAGGLFNEQFF. DNA for the CDR3: TGTGCCAGCAGTTACTCGATGGCGGGGGGCCTATTCAATGAGCAGTTCTTC.

The genes are TRBV9 and TRBJ1-1; D possibly corresponds to TRBD1 (6 bases). The germline V gene has CDR1 SGDLS and CDR2 YYNGEE. The CDR3 extends over 13 amino acids. The V gene lost 3 bases and the J gene lost 4 bases, with 10 bases spanning the gap. CDR3 loop: CASSGGGVTEAFF. The CDR3 nucleotides read TGTGCCAGCAGCGGAGGGGGAGTCACTGAAGCTTTCTTT.

The J gene is TRBJ2-3, the V gene TRBV5-1; possibly TRBD2 for D (6 bases). Germline CDR1 SGHRS, CDR2 YFSETQ. This CDR3 contains 16 residues. V gave up 0 bases and J gave up 5 bases, with 16 bases separating them. CDR3 sequence reads: CASSLALSGDGDTQYF. CDR3 bases: TGCGCCAGCAGCTTGGCCTTATCGGGGGACGGAGATACGCAGTATTTT.

This chain connects TRBV28 to TRBJ1-5; the match to TRBD1 covers 10 bases. The germline CDR1 and CDR2 sequences are MDHEN and SYDVKM. The CDR3 sequence is 16 residues long. V was clipped by 2 bases and J by 6 bases; unmatched bases: 7. The CDR3 DNA is TGTGCCAGCAGTTTACCCGACAGGGGGCTGCGTCAGCCCCAGCATTTT. It specifies CASSLPDRGLRQPQHF.

The CDR3 loop reads CASPPTGNEYPYEQYF. CDR3 bases: TGTGCCAGCCCGCCGACAGGGAATGAATATCCGTACGAGCAGTACTTC. The chain is built from TRBV25-1 and TRBJ2-7, with 7 positions matching TRBD1. The CDR3 spans 16 residues. Germline CDR1 and CDR2: MGHDK and SYGVNS. V lost 8 bases and J lost 4; bases outside the gene matches: 17.

The CDR3 loop reads CASRVGTGRFNEQYF. In DNA, the CDR3 is TGTGCCAGCAGAGTAGGGACAGGGAGGTTTAACGAGCAGTACTTC. This rearrangement joins TRBV28 to TRBJ2-7; TRBD1 matches at 9 bases. V lost 6 bases and J lost 5; bases outside the gene matches: 11. The CDR3 is made up of 15 amino acids. Germline V CDR1 and CDR2: MDHEN, SYDVKM.